The clone carrying this T cell receptor beta chain was detected only once. The entry originates in a study of cytomegalovirus exposure and HLA in healthy donors. The trim removed 3 bases at V and 6 bases at J, leaving 6 bases unmatched. The germline V gene has CDR1 MDHEN and CDR2 SYDVKM. The CDR3 is 14 residues long. The PCR contained 60 Vbeta and 13 Jbeta primers. The assay was immunoSEQ multiplex PCR, and TCRdb's table has in-frame clones only and misses some. The repertoire holds roughly 160,000 clones, with 81% as singletons. This receptor was taken from a woman in her fifties or sixties in good health and CMV-seronegative. Sequencing was carried out using PBMCs. This chain uses TRBV28 with TRBJ2-7; 9 nucleotides align to TRBD2. The CDR3 nucleotides read TGTGCCAGCAGTTTGCTAGCGGGACTCCCCGAGCAGTACTTC. Translation: CASSLLAGLPEQYF.